Sequencing of this T cell receptor (beta chain) was carried out in a study of response to subunit inactivated influenza vaccine. TCRdb fed the RT-PCR reads into MiXCR, producing one record per CDR3 protein. The sample has 290,000 or so distinct CDR3 sequences, roughly 22% seen once; the top ten hold under 13%. With regard to this clonotype: Its specificity is not known.

Germline lookup yields CDR1 LGHDT and CDR2 YNNKEL (reference sequence). V was pared by 6 bases and J by 3 bases, with 14 bases between. This CDR3 has 15 residues. The study's findings and limits: Few new T cells, the authors suggested, are recruited by each seasonal influenza vaccination.

The TCR originated in a man aged 50-75 years who received an inactivated influenza vaccine. The source material was PBMCs from blood, sampled about 20 months after vaccination. V usage is TRBV3-1 and J usage is TRBJ2-2, with D uncertain. The DNA of the CDR3 is TGTGCCAGCAGACTCCGTGGATTACACACCGGGGAGCTGTTTTTT. As protein: CASRLRGLHTGELFF. The whole variable domain, filled in from reference TRBV3-1 and TRBJ2-2, reads DTAVSQTPKYLVTQMGNDKSIKCEQNLGHDTMYWYKQDSKKFLKIMFSYNNKELIINETVPNRFSPKSPDKAHLNLHINSLELGDSAVYFCASRLRGLHTGELFFGEGSRLTVL.